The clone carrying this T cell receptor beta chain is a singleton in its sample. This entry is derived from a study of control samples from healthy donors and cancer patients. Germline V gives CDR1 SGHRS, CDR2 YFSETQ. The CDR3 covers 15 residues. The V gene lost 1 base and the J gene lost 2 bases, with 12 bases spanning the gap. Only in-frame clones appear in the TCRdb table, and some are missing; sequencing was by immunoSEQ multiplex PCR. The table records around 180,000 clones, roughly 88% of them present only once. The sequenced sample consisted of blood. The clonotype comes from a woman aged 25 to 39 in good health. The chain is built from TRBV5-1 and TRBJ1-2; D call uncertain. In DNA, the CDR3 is TGCGCCAGCAGCTTGTCATTCGTCGGGAACTATGGCTACACCTTC. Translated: CASSLSFVGNYGYTF.